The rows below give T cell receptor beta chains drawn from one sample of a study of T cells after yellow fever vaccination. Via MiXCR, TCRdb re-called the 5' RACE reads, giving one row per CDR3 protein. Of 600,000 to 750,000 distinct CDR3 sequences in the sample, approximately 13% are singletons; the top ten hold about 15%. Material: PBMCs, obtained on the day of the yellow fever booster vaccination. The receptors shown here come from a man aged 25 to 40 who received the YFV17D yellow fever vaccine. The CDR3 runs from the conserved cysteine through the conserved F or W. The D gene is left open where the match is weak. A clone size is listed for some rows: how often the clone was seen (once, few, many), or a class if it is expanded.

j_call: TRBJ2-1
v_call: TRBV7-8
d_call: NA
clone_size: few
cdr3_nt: TGTGCCAGCAGCTTTAGGCGGGGAGACGGGTACAATGAGCAGTTCTTC
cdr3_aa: CASSFRRGDGYNEQFF

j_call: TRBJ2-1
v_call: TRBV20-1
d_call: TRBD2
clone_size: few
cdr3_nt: TGCAGTGCTCCGGGACTAGCGGGAGTTAATGAGCAGTTCTTC
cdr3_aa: CSAPGLAGVNEQFF

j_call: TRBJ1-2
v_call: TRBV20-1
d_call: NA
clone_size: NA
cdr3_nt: TGCAGTGCCTCTGGGACCGTCGGCCCCTATGGCTACACCTTC
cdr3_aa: CSASGTVGPYGYTF

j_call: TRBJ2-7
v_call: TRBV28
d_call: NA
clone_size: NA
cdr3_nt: TGTGCCAGCAGTACAGTCTACGAGCAGTACTTC
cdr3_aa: CASSTVYEQYF

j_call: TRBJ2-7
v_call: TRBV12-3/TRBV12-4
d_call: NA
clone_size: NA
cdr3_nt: TGTGCCAGCAGTTCCCGGATTTTCTACGAGCAGTACTTC
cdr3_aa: CASSSRIFYEQYF

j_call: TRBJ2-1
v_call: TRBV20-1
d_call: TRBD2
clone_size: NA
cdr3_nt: TGCAGTGCCGAGGGAGTAGCGGGAGGGCCTAATGAGCAGTTCTTC
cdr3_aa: CSAEGVAGGPNEQFF

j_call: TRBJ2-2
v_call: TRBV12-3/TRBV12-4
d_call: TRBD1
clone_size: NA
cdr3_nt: TGTGCCAGCGCCCCGGGTCAGGGGGCGCCGACCGGGGAGCTGTTTTTT
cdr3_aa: CASAPGQGAPTGELFF

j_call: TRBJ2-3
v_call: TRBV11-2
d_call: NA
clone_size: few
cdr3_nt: TGTGCCAGCAGCCAGAGGTTTACGCAGTATTTT
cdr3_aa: CASSQRFTQYF

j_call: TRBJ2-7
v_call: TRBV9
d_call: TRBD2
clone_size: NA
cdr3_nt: TGTGCCAGCAGCGCCGAGTCACTAGCGGGAGTCTACGAGCAGTACTTC
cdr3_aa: CASSAESLAGVYEQYF

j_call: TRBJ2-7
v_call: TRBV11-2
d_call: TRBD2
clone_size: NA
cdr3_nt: TGTGCCAGCAGCTTAGATCCCGGGAGGGCGATCTACGAGCAGTACTTC
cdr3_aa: CASSLDPGRAIYEQYF

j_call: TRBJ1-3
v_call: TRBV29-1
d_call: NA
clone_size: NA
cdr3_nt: TGCAGCACCTCAGGAAACTCTGGAAACACCATATATTTT
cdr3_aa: CSTSGNSGNTIYF

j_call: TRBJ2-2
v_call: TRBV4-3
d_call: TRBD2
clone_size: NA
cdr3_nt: TGCGCCAGCAGCCAAGTTAGGGCGGGGGGGGACACCGGGGAGCTGTTTTTT
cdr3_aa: CASSQVRAGGDTGELFF

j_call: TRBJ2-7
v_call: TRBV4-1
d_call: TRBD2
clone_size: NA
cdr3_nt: TGCGCCAGCAGCCAGGCGGGAGGACTTCTGGAGCAGTACTTC
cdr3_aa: CASSQAGGLLEQYF

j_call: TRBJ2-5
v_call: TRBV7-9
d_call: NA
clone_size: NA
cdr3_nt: TGTGCCAGCAGCTTAGGCGCCTACGGGGAGACCCAGTACTTC
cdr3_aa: CASSLGAYGETQYF

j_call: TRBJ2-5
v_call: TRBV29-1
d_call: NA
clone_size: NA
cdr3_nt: TGCAGCGTTGAAGGGCAGCAAGAGACCCAGTACTTC
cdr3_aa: CSVEGQQETQYF

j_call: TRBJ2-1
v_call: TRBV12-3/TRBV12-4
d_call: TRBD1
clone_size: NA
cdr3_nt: TGTGCCGCCGGGACAGGGCCCTACAATGAGCAGTTCTTC
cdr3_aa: CAAGTGPYNEQFF

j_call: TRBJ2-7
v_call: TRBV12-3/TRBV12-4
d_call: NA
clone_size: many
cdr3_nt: TGTGCCAGCGGCCTGGGCTACTCCTACGAGCAGTACTTC
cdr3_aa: CASGLGYSYEQYF

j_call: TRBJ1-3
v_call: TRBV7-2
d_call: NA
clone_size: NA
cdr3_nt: TGTGCCAGCAGCTCTTGGTCTTCAGTAAACACCATATATTTT
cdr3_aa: CASSSWSSVNTIYF

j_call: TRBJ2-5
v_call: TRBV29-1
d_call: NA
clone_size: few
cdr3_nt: TGCAGCGTGAACCCCGTCCCGGTGGAGGAGACCCAGTACTTC
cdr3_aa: CSVNPVPVEETQYF

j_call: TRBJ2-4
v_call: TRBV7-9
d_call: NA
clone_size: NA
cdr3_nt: TGTGCCAGCAGCTCCACCCAGCAGGGGAGAGTTCAGTACTTC
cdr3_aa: CASSSTQQGRVQYF

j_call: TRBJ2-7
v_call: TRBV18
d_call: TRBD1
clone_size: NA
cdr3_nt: TGTGCCAGCTCACCCGGTGGACAGGGTAGGGCTGGGGAGCAGTACTTC
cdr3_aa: CASSPGGQGRAGEQYF

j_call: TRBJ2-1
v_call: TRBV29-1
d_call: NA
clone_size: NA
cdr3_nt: TGCAGCGTTGTTCCCCAGAATGAGCAGTTCTTC
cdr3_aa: CSVVPQNEQFF

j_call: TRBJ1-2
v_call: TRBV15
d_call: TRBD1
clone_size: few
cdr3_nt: TGTGCCACCAGCAGAGATCGGACAGGGAGTTATGGCTACACCTTC
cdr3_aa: CATSRDRTGSYGYTF

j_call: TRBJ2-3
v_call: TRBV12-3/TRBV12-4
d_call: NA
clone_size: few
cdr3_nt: TGTGCCAGCAACCCACGGGACACCCTAGATACGCAGTATTTT
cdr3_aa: CASNPRDTLDTQYF

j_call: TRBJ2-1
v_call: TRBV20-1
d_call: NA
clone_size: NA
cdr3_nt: TGCAGTGCTACGCGGGGTGAGCAGTTCTTC
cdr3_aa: CSATRGEQFF

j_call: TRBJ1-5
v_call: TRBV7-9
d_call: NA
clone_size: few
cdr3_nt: TGTGCCAGCAGCTTCGTGGATCAGCCCCAGCATTTT
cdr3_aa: CASSFVDQPQHF

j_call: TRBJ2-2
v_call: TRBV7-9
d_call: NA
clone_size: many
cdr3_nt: TGTGCCAGCAGTCTCCTCGGGGAGCTGTTTTTT
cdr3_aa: CASSLLGELFF

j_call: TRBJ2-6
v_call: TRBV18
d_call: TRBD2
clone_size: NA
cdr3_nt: TGTGCCAGCTCACCACCGGCGGGAGGGCCATCTGGGGCCAACGTCCTGACTTTC
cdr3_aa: CASSPPAGGPSGANVLTF

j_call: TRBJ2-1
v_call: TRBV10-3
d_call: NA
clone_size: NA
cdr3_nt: TGTGCCATCAGTGAGTCGAAGGGGCGTTCCCACAATGAGCAGTTCTTC
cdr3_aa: CAISESKGRSHNEQFF

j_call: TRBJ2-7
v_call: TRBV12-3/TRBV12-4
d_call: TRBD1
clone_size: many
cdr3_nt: TGTGCCAGCAGTTTGGGGGACAGGGTGGGGTACGAGCAGTACTTC
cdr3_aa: CASSLGDRVGYEQYF

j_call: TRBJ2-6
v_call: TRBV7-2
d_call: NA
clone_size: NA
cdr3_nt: TGTGCCAGCAGCTTCTTCGGGTCTGGGGCCAACGTCCTGACTTTC
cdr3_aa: CASSFFGSGANVLTF

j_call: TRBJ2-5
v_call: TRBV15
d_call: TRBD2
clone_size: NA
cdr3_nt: TGTGCCACCTCTCCGGGGGGTCGTTGGGAGACCCAGTACTTC
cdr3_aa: CATSPGGRWETQYF

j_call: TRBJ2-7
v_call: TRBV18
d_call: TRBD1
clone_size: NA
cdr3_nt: TGTGCCAGCTCACCACCGGAAGGGACAGGATCCTACGAGCAGTACTTC
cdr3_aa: CASSPPEGTGSYEQYF

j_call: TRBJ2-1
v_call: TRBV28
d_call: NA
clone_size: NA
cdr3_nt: TGTGCCAGCAGAAATTCGGCAGGGGCTCGAACAGAGCAGTTCTTC
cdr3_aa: CASRNSAGARTEQFF

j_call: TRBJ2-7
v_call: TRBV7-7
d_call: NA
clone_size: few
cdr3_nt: TGTGCTAGCAGCCAAGGACGGTCGAGCGAGCAGTACTTC
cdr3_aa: CASSQGRSSEQYF

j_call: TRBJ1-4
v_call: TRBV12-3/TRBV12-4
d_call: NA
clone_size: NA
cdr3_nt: TGTGCCAGCAGTCCCCGAGGGGGACGCGAAAAACTGTTTTTT
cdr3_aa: CASSPRGGREKLFF

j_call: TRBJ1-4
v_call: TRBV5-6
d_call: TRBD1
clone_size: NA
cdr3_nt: TGTGCCAGCAGCCCGGGGACAGCTATTAATGAAAAACTGTTTTTT
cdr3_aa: CASSPGTAINEKLFF

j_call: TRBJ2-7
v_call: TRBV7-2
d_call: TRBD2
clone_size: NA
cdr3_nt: TGTGCCAGCACTTCGACTAGCGGGCTCTACGAGCAGTACTTC
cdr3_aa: CASTSTSGLYEQYF

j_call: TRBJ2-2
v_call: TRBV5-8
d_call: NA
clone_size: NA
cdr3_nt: TGTGCCATGAGCTTGGGGCTCCTCTGGGAGCTGTTTTTT
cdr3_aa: CAMSLGLLWELFF

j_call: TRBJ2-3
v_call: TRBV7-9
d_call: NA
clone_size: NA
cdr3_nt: TGTGCCAGCATAAAGTCTGACAGGCCAGATACGCAGTATTTT
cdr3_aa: CASIKSDRPDTQYF

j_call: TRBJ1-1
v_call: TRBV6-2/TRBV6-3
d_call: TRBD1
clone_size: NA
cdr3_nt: TGTGCCAGCAGTTACGCAGGGGGCTCCTCCGAAGCTTTCTTT
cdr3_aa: CASSYAGGSSEAFF

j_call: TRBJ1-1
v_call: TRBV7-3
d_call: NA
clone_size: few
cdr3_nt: TGTGCCAGCAGTTCAGGGGCGCTCACTGAAGCTTTCTTT
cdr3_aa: CASSSGALTEAFF

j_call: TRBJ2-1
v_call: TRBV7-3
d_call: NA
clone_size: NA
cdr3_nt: TGTGCCAGCAGCTTGAGGGACGGGGCCAACAATGAGCAGTTCTTC
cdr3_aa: CASSLRDGANNEQFF

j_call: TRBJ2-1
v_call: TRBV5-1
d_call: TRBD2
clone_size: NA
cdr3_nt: TGCGCCAGCAGCCTTGGGCCTAGCGGAGGAGGAACCAATGAGCAGTTCTTC
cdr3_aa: CASSLGPSGGGTNEQFF